This TCR beta chain comes out of a study of blood T cell repertoires in COVID-19. CDR3 size: 16 residues. The junction had 12 bases not matched to a gene; V was cut back by 5 bases and J by 2 bases. Germline V CDR1 and CDR2: MNHNY, SVGAGI (reference sequence). Clones were sequenced by immunoSEQ multiplex PCR, and TCRdb holds only the in-frame ones, with some missing. The data hold over 70,000 clones, with roughly 76% observed a single time. This chain links TRBV6-6 with TRBJ2-7; 7 bases align to TRBD2. The TCR originated in a man aged 70-80 years with active or convalescent COVID-19. Sequencing used peripheral blood. For the CDR3, the DNA is TGTGCCAGCAGTGCCCGGGGCGCGGGGGAGACCTACGAGCAGTACTTC. Its protein product is CASSARGAGETYEQYF.